This T cell receptor (beta chain) was obtained from a study of prognosis after radiotherapy for stage I lung cancer. About the study: The patient group consisted of roughly 13 men and over 5 women whose ages spanned about 50 to 85, median around 76 years. About 7 patients had squamous cell carcinoma and over ten had adenocarcinoma. Study-wide findings and caveats: Whether the expanded TCR clones were tumor-specific was not determined. The authors reported that TRBV and TRBJ gene usage differed between patients with and without metastases.

TCR beta CDR3 amplification from genomic DNA was performed by two-round multiplex PCR. Individual primers that were specific to each TRBV and TRBJ gene served in first-round PCR. In TCRdb, the multiplex PCR reads were re-called with MiXCR into one record per CDR3 protein. The data hold fewer than 40,000 distinct CDR3 sequences, with approximately 36% observed a single time. The V gene end was trimmed by 1 base and the J gene end by 2 bases; junction bases not matched to a gene: 5. The germline gives CDR1 SQVTM, CDR2 ANQGSEA. The CDR3 contains 16 residues. This clonotype turned up a few times. Its antigen is still unknown.

The TCR comes from a donor aged 50 or older with non-small cell lung cancer. V usage is TRBV29-1 and J usage is TRBJ2-1; 10 positions agree with TRBD2. The source was PBMCs, collected before or after stereotactic body radiation therapy (not recorded which). CDR3 nucleotides: TGCAGCGTTGAAGCTAGCGGGAGCTTTCCCTACAATGAGCAGTTCTTC. This gives the protein CSVEASGSFPYNEQFF.